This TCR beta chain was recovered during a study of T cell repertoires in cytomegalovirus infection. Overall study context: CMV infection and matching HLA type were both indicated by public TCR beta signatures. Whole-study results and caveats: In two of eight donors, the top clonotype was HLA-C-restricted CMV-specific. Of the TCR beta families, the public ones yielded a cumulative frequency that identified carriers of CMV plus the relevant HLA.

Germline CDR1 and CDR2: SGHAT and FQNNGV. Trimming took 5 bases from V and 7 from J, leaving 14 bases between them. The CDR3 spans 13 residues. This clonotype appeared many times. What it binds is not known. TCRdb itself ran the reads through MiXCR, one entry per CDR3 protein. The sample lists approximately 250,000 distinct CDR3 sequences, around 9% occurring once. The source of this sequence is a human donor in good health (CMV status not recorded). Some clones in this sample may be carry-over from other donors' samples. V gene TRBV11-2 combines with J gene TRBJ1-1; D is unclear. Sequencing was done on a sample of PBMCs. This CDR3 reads CASSVGKRVEAFF. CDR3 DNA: TGTGCCAGCAGCGTAGGCAAGCGGGTTGAAGCTTTCTTT.